This T cell receptor (beta chain) was identified during a study of cytomegalovirus exposure and HLA in healthy donors. For this clone: The antigen is unknown.

V was clipped by 3 bases and J by 3 bases, with 21 bases between them. CDR1 is MGHDK, CDR2 SYGVNS, per germline. CDR3 length: 17 amino acids. Study observations and caveats: It is likely that the observed cluster of highly shared sequence variants was a sequencing artifact. An analysis done earlier found most TCR beta V segments productive about 87% or about 30% of the time. One later analysis reportedly identified an Asian-associated ancestry cluster that showed fewer N-insertions than the approximately 600-donor mean. Among TCR sequences, most were rare, though some public TCRs appeared in many donors.

The study ran its PCR with 60 Vbeta and 13 Jbeta primers. Profiled with immunoSEQ multiplex PCR; TCRdb holds only in-frame clones, not every one. This sample yields nearly 300,000 clones, of which about nine tenths are seen a single time; around 4.2% belongs to the top ten. The clonotype originates from a man aged 35 to 55 in good health and CMV-seropositive. Input material: PBMCs. The V and J genes are TRBV25-1 and TRBJ2-7; weak D call: TRBD2 (6 bases). The CDR3 reads CASSDNRPGDSNYEQYF. CDR3 nucleotide sequence: TGTGCCAGCAGTGATAACCGCCCGGGGGACTCCAACTACGAGCAGTACTTC.